This T cell receptor (beta chain) was recovered during a study of T cell changes during pregnancy in multiple sclerosis. Generated by immunoSEQ multiplex PCR, the TCRdb table keeps only in-frame clones and is missing some. The data contain about 61,000 clones, over 90% of them singletons. Trimming cost V 4 bases and J 7 bases; bases outside gene matches: 5. From germline, CDR1 is SEHNR and CDR2 FQNEAQ (reference sequence). The CDR3 totals 14 residues. V usage is TRBV7-9 and J usage is TRBJ2-2; TRBD1 matches 8 bases. This clonotype was sampled from a female donor with multiple sclerosis, enrolled in a pregnancy study. Sequencing used CD8+ T cells from peripheral blood mononuclear cells, obtained in the third trimester of pregnancy. The CDR3 DNA follows: TGTGCCAGCAGCTCGCAGGGGGCCGACGGGGAGCTGTTTTTT. Translation gives CASSSQGADGELFF.